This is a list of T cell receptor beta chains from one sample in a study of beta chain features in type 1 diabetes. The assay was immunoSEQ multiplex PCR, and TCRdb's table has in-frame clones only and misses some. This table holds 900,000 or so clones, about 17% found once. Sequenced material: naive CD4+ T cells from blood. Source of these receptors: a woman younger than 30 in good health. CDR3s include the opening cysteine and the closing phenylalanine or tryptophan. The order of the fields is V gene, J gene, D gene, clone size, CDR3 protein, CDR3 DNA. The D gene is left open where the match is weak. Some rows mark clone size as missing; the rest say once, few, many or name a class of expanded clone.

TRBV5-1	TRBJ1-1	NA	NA	CASSLWAGSDTEAFF	TGCGCCAGCAGCTTGTGGGCAGGGAGTGACACTGAAGCTTTCTTT
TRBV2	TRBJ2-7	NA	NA	CASSWGMSYEQYF	TGTGCCAGCAGCTGGGGTATGAGCTACGAGCAGTACTTC
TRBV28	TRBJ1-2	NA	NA	CASSPQGLTSNYGYTF	TGTGCCAGCAGTCCACAGGGATTAACTTCTAACTATGGCTACACCTTC
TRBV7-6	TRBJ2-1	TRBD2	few	CASSLDSRGVAGDNEQFF	TGTGCCAGCAGCTTAGACTCCCGGGGGGTAGCGGGAGATAATGAGCAGTTCTTC
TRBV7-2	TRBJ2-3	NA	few	CASSFVRSSTDTQYF	TGTGCCAGCAGCTTTGTCAGATCTAGCACAGATACGCAGTATTTT
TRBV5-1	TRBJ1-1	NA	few	CASSSGLNTEAFF	TGCGCCAGCAGCTCGGGTTTGAACACTGAAGCTTTCTTT
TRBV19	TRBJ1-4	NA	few	CASKGSSGRGHEKLFF	TGTGCCAGTAAAGGTTCAAGCGGCAGGGGTCATGAAAAACTGTTTTTT
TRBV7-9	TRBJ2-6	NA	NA	CASSRPRSGANVLTF	TGTGCCAGCAGCCGACCTCGCTCTGGGGCCAACGTCCTGACTTTC
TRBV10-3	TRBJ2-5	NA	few	CASGENQETQYF	TGTGCCAGCGGGGAGAACCAAGAGACCCAGTACTTC
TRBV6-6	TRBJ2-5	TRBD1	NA	CASSYPGQDRYETQYF	TGTGCCAGCAGTTACCCGGGACAGGATAGATACGAGACCCAGTACTTC
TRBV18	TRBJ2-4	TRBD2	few	CASSPLGRADIQYF	TGTGCCAGCTCACCACTGGGGAGGGCTGACATTCAGTACTTC
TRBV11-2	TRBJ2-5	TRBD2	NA	CASSLSSGSFETQYF	TGTGCCAGCAGCTTATCTAGCGGGAGTTTTGAGACCCAGTACTTC
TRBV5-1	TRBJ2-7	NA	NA	CASSLNYEQYF	TGCGCCAGCAGCTTGAATTACGAGCAGTACTTC
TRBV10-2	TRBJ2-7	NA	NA	CASSDLTRNEQYF	TGCGCCAGCAGTGACTTAACTAGGAACGAGCAGTACTTC
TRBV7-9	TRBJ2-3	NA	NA	CASSLRAASTDTQYF	TGTGCCAGCAGCTTACGGGCTGCTAGCACAGATACGCAGTATTTT
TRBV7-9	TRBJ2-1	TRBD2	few	CASSLMTAGGNEQFF	TGTGCCAGCAGCTTAATGACGGCGGGAGGCAATGAGCAGTTCTTC
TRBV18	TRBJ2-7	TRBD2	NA	CASSPGGGRADEQYF	TGTGCCAGCTCACCCGGAGGCGGGAGGGCCGATGAGCAGTACTTC
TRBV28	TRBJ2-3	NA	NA	CASGLPLGGPLQYF	TGTGCCAGCGGGCTCCCACTCGGCGGTCCCCTTCAGTATTTT
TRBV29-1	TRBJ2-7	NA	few	CSVAGPHEQYF	TGCAGCGTTGCAGGGCCCCACGAGCAGTACTTC
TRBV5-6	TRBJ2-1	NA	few	CASSPSRYGVYNEQFF	TGTGCCAGCAGCCCGAGCCGCTACGGCGTCTACAATGAGCAGTTCTTC
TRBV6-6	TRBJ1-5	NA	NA	CASRQLGYSNQPQHF	TGTGCCAGCAGGCAATTAGGTTATAGCAATCAGCCCCAGCATTTT
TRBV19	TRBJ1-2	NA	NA	CASSIRGHGYTF	TGTGCCAGTAGTATTCGGGGGCATGGCTACACCTTC
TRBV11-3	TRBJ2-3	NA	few	CASSLGPQGATDTQYF	TGTGCCAGCAGCTTGGGTCCGCAGGGCGCCACAGATACGCAGTATTTT
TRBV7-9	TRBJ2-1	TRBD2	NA	CASSLKGGRIGNEQFF	TGTGCCAGCAGCTTGAAGGGCGGGAGGATTGGCAATGAGCAGTTCTTC
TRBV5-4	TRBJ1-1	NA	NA	CASSGDQNTEAFF	TGTGCCAGCAGCGGAGATCAGAACACTGAAGCTTTCTTT
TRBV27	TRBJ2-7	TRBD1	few	CASSLGQGAVEQYF	TGTGCCAGCAGTTTGGGGCAGGGGGCTGTCGAGCAGTACTTC
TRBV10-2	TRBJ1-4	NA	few	CASSEFRRKLFF	TGCGCCAGCAGTGAGTTCCGGCGAAAACTGTTTTTT
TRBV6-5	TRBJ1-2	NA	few	CASSYTNGYGYTF	TGTGCCAGCAGTTACACGAACGGGTATGGCTACACCTTC
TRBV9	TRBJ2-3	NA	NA	CASSAKSTDTQYF	TGTGCCAGCAGCGCTAAGAGCACAGATACGCAGTATTTT
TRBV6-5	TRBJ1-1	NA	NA	CTSSPRNTEAFF	TGTACCAGCAGCCCCCGAAACACTGAAGCTTTCTTT
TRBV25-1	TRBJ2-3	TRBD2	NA	CASRLAGVDTQYF	TGTGCCAGCAGACTAGCGGGAGTGGATACGCAGTATTTT
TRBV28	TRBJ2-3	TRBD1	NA	CASRPGQGVFTQYF	TGTGCCAGCAGACCCGGACAGGGAGTTTTTACGCAGTATTTT
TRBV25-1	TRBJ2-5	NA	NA	CASSGRSGTQSQETQYF	TGTGCCAGCAGTGGCCGATCCGGGACCCAAAGCCAAGAGACCCAGTACTTC
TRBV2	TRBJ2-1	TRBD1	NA	CASSPKDRRRDDEQFF	TGTGCCAGCAGCCCGAAGGACAGGAGAAGGGATGATGAGCAGTTCTTC
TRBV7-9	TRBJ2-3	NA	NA	CASSFLGSSTDTQYF	TGTGCCAGCAGCTTCCTCGGCTCTAGCACAGATACGCAGTATTTT
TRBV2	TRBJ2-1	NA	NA	CASGGLSYNEQFF	TGTGCCAGCGGGGGACTGTCCTACAATGAGCAGTTCTTC
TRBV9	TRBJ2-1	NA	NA	CASSVNLDQGAGHNEQFF	TGTGCCAGCAGCGTTAATCTCGATCAGGGCGCGGGCCACAATGAGCAGTTCTTC
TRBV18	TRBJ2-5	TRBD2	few	CASSPSGLGSQYF	TGTGCCAGCTCACCATCGGGACTAGGGTCTCAGTACTTC
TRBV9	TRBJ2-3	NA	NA	CASSVAPRTDTQYF	TGTGCCAGCAGCGTAGCTCCTCGCACAGATACGCAGTATTTT
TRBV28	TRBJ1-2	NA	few	CASSTAERRGYTF	TGTGCCAGCAGCACCGCGGAACGACGGGGCTACACCTTC
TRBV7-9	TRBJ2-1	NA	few	CASSLSVAANSYNEQFF	TGTGCCAGCAGCCTTTCCGTAGCGGCAAACTCCTACAATGAGCAGTTCTTC
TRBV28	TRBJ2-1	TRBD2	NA	CASSSGTSGYNEQFF	TGTGCCAGCAGCTCGGGGACTAGCGGGTACAATGAGCAGTTCTTC
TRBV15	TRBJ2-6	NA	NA	CATSTIAAGANVLTF	TGTGCCACCAGCACTATAGCTGCTGGGGCCAACGTCCTGACTTTC
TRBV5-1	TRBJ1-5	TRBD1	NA	CASSWGQGAAEPQHF	TGCGCCAGCAGCTGGGGACAGGGGGCGGCGGAGCCCCAGCATTTT
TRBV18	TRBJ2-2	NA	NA	CASSPAGQTNTGELFF	TGTGCCAGCTCACCGGCGGGACAGACTAACACCGGGGAGCTGTTTTTT
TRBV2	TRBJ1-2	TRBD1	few	CASSRTGEIGYTF	TGTGCCAGCAGTCGGACAGGGGAGATCGGCTACACCTTC
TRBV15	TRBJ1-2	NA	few	CATSSHGYTF	TGTGCCACCAGCTCACATGGCTACACCTTC
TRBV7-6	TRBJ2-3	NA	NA	CASSLGRGYTDTQYF	TGTGCCAGCAGCCTCGGACGGGGATACACAGATACGCAGTATTTT
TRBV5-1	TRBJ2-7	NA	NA	CASSFGAANTYEQYF	TGCGCCAGCAGCTTTGGGGCAGCTAATACCTACGAGCAGTACTTC
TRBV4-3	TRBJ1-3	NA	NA	CASSLRDGVPGNTIYF	TGCGCCAGCAGCCTTAGGGACGGCGTCCCTGGAAACACCATATATTTT
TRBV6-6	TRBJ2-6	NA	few	CASISGSSGANVLTF	TGTGCCAGCATCTCCGGGTCGTCTGGGGCCAACGTCCTGACTTTC
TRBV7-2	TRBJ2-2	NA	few	CASSSMGSRELFF	TGTGCCAGCAGCTCCATGGGGTCTAGGGAGCTGTTTTTT